The following is a T cell receptor beta chain sequence with its context. The record originates from a study of control samples from healthy donors and cancer patients. The CDR3 length is 12 residues. CDR1 and CDR2 from the germline V gene are MNHEY and SVGAGI. V lost 5 bases and J lost 4, with 9 bases in between. Profiled with immunoSEQ multiplex PCR; TCRdb holds only in-frame clones, not every one. The table records about 77,000 clones, around 92% of them present only once. The sample consisted of blood. The chain couples TRBV6-5 to TRBJ2-7, with unresolved D. The clonotype was recovered from a woman aged 60-70 years in good health. The CDR3 here is CASSKLKYEQYF. The CDR3 DNA reads TGTGCCAGCAGTAAACTTAAGTACGAGCAGTACTTC.